A single sample is the source of the 2 T cell receptor beta chains below, sequenced in a study of OX40 agonist ivuxolimab in advanced cancers. Assay used: immunoSEQ multiplex PCR; TCRdb lists only in-frame clones, some missing. The sample has more than 75,000 clones; approximately 90% are singletons. Sequencing was performed on CD4+ or CD8+ T cells sorted from blood, taken in a trial of the OX40 agonist ivuxolimab. These receptors were collected from an adult with an advanced solid tumor such as melanoma, head and neck, liver or kidney cancer.

V and J are TRBV20-1 and TRBJ2-7, with D unclear. Germline V gene lookup returns CDR1 DFQATT and CDR2 SNEGSKA (reference sequence). V gave up 3 bases and J gave up 4 bases, with 7 bases separating them. The CDR3 totals 11 residues. This chain's CDR3 is CSASPLYEQYF. The DNA of the CDR3 is TGCAGTGCTAGTCCTCTATACGAGCAGTACTTC.

This clone has a handful of counts. The chain recombines TRBV5-1 with TRBJ1-5; D is perhaps TRBD1 (6 bases). Germline CDR1 is SGHRS and CDR2 is YFSETQ. V lost 4 bases to trimming and J lost 0 bases, with 11 bases between them. The CDR3 is 15 amino acids. The CDR3 DNA follows: TGCGCCAGCAGCGCAGGGGCGGATAGCAATCAGCCCCAGCATTTT. Protein product: CASSAGADSNQPQHF.